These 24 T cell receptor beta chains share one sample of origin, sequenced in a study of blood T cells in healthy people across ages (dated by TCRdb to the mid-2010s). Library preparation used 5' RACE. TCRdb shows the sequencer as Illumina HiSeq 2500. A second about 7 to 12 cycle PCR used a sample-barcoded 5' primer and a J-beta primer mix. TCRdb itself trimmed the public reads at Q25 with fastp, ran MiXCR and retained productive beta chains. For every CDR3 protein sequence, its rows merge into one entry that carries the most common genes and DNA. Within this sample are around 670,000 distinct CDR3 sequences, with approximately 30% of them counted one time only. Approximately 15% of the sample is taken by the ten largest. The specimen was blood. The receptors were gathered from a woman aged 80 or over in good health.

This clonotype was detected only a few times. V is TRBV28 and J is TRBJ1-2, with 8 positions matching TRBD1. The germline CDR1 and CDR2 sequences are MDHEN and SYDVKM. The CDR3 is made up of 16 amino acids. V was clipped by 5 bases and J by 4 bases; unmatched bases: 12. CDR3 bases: TGTGCCAGCAGTACGACCTCAGGGGGCTCTGTCTATGGCTACACCTTC. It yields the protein CASSTTSGGSVYGYTF.

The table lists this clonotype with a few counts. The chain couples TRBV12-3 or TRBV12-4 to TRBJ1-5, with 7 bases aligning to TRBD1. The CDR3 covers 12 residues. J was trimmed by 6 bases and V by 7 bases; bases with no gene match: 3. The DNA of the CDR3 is TGTGCCAGCATGAACAGGGGTCAGCCCCAGCATTTT. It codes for CASMNRGQPQHF.

DNA for the CDR3: TGCAGTGCTAGAGATGGGGCGGGGCTTAGGGAGACCCAGTACTTC. It codes for CSARDGAGLRETQYF. The chain is built from TRBV20-1 and TRBJ2-5, with D perhaps matching TRBD2 (6 bases). Trimming removed 0 bases from V and 5 bases from J, with 16 bases in between. The germline gives CDR1 DFQATT, CDR2 SNEGSKA (reference sequence). This CDR3 comprises 15 residues.

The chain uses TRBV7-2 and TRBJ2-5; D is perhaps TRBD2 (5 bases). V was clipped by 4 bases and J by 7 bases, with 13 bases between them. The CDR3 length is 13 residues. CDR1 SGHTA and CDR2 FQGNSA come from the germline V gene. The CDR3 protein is CASSSSGVATQYF. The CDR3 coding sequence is TGTGCCAGCAGCTCAAGCGGAGTAGCGACCCAGTACTTC.

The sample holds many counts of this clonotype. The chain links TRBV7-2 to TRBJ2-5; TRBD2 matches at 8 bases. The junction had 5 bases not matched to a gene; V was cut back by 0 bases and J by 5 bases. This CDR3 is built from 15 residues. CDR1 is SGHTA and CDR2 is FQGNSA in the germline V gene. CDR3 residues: CASSLAGGAVETQYF. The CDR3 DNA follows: TGTGCCAGCAGCTTAGCCGGGGGGGCCGTGGAGACCCAGTACTTC.

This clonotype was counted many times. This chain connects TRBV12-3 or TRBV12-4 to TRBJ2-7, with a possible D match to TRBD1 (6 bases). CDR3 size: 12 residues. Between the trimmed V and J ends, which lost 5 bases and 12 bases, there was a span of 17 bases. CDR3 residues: CASSVQGAPRYF. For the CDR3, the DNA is TGTGCCAGCAGTGTACAGGGAGCCCCGCGGTACTTC.

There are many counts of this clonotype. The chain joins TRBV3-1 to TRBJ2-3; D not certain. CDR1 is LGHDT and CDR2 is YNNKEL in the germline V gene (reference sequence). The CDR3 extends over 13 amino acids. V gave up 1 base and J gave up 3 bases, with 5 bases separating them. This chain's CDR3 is CASSQGRTDTQYF. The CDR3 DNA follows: TGTGCCAGCAGCCAAGGGAGAACAGATACGCAGTATTTT.

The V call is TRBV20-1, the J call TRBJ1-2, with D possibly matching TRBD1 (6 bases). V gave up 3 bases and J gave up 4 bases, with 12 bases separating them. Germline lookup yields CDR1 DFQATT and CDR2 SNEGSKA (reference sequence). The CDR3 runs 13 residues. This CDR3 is CSARDSDGYGYTF. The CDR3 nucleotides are TGCAGTGCTAGGGACAGTGACGGCTATGGCTACACCTTC.

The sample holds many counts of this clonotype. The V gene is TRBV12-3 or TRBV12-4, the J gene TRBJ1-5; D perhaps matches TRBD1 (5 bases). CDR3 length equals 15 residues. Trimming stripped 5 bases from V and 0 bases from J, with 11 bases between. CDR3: CASSAGSYSNQPQHF. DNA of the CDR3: TGTGCCAGCAGTGCAGGGTCCTATAGCAATCAGCCCCAGCATTTT.

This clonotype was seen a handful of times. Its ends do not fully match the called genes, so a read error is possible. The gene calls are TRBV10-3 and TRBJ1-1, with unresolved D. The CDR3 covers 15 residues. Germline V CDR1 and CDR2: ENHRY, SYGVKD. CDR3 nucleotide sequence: TGTGCCGTCAGTGGGATAGATACGGATCAGGCTGAAGCTTTCTTT. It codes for CAVSGIDTDQAEAFF.

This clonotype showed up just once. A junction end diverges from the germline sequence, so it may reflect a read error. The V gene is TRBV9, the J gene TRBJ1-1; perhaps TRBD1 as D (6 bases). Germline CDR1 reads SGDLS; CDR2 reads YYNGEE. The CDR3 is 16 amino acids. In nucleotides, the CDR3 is TGTGCCGGCAGCTCCCACCCGACAGGACTGAACACTGAAGCTTTCTTT. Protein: CAGSSHPTGLNTEAFF. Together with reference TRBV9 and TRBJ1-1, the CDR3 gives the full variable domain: DSGVTQTPKHLITATGQRVTLRCSPRSGDLSVYWYQQSLDQGLQFLIQYYNGEERAKGNILERFSAQQFPDLHSELNLSSLELGDSALYFCAGSSHPTGLNTEAFFGQGTRLTVV.

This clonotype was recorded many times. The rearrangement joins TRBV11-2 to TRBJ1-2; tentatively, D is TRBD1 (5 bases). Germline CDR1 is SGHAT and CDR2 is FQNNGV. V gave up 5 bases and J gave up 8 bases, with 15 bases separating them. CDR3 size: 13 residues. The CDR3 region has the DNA TGTGCCAGCAGCCCGGGGGGGAGAAGCGGCTACACCTTC. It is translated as CASSPGGRSGYTF.

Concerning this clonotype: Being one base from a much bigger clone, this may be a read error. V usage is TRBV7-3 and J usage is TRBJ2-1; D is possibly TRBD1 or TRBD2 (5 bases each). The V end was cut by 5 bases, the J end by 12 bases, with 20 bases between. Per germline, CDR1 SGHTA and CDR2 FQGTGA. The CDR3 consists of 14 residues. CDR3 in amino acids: CASSIRWGTDVQFF. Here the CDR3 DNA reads TGTGCCAGCAGCATCCGGTGGGGGACCGATGTGCAGTTCTTC.

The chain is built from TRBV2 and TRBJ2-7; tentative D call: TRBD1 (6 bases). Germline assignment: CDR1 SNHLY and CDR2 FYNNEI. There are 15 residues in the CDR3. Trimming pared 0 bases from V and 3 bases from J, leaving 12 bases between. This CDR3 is CASSEATGRGYEQYF. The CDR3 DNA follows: TGTGCCAGCAGTGAAGCGACAGGCAGGGGCTACGAGCAGTACTTC.

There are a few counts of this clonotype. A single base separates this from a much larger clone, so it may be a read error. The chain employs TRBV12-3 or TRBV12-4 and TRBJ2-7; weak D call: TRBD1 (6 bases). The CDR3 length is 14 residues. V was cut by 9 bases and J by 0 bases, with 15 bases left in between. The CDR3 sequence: CASKSRGLSYEQYF. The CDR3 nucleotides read TGTGCCAGTAAAAGCAGGGGCCTCTCCTACGAGCAGTACTTC.

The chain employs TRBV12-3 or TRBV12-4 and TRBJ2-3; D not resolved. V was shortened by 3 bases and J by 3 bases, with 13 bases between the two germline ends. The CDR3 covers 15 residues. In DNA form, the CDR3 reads TGTGCCAGCAGTTTTACAACAGTGAAAACAGATACGCAGTATTTT. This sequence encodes CASSFTTVKTDTQYF.

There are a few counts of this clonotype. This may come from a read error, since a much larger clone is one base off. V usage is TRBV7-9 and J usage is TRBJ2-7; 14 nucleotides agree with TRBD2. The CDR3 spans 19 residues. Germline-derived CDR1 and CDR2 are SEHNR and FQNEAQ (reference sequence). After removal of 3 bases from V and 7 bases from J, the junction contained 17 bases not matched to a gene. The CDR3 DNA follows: TGTGCCAGCAGCTTTGGGGGGACTAGCGGGGGAAGCTCCTACAATGAGCAGTACTTC. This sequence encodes CASSFGGTSGGSSYNEQYF.

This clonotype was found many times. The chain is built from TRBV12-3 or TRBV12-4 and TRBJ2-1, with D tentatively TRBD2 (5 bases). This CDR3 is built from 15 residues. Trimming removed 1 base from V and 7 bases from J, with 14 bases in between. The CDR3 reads CASSLGVGVSNEQFF. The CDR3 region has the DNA TGTGCCAGCAGTTTAGGGGTCGGGGTATCGAATGAGCAGTTCTTC.

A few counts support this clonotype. CDR3 amino acids: CASSVGAGVVTGELFF. The CDR3 DNA follows: TGTGCCAGCAGCGTAGGGGCAGGGGTGGTCACCGGGGAGCTGTTTTTT. The chain carries TRBV9 and TRBJ2-2, with a weak D call TRBD1 (6 bases). Looked up from germline, CDR1 is SGDLS and CDR2 is YYNGEE. Trimming stripped 0 bases from V and 4 bases from J, with 13 bases between. This CDR3 is 16 amino acids long.

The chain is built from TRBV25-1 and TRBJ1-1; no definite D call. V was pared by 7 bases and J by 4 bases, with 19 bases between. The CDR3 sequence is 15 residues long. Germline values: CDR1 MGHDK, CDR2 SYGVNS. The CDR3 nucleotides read TGTGCCAGCACCGCCGGCACACGTGGCCGCACTGAAGCTTTCTTT. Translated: CASTAGTRGRTEAFF.

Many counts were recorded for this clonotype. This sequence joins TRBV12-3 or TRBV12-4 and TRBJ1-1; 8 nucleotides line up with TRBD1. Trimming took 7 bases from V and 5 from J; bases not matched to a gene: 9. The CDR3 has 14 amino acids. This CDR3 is CASIFGQGGTEAFF. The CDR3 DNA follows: TGTGCCAGCATATTTGGACAGGGAGGGACTGAAGCTTTCTTT.

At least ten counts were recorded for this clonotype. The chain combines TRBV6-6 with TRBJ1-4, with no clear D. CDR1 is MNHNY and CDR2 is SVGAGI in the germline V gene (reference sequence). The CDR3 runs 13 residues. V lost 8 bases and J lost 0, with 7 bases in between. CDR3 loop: CASGSPTNEKLFF. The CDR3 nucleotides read TGTGCCAGCGGGTCCCCAACTAATGAAAAACTGTTTTTT.

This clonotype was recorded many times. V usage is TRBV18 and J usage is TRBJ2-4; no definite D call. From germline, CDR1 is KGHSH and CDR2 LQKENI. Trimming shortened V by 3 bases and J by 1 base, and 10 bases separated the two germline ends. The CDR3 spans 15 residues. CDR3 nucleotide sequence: TGTGCCAGCTCACCTCAGTTTGCGGCCAAAAACATTCAGTACTTC. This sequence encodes CASSPQFAAKNIQYF.

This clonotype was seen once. The CDR3 coding sequence is TGCAGTGCTAGACTACCCCGCACAGATACGCAGTATTTT. Protein sequence: CSARLPRTDTQYF. The genes are TRBV20-1 and TRBJ2-3; D unresolved. Germline V CDR1 and CDR2: DFQATT, SNEGSKA (reference sequence). The V gene lost 2 bases and the J gene lost 1 base, with 7 bases spanning the gap. CDR3 length: 13 amino acids.